These T cell receptor beta chains were read from a single sample in a study of blood T cells in healthy people across ages. TCRdb analysed the 5' RACE reads with MiXCR anew, one entry per CDR3 protein. The data hold 1,500,000 or so distinct CDR3 sequences, with 35% to 45% observed a single time. Sequenced sample: blood. These TCRs come from a woman aged 18-29 years in good health. Each CDR3 is given with its conserved first and last residue. The order of the fields is V gene, J gene, D gene, clone size, CDR3 protein, CDR3 DNA. The D gene is left open where the match is weak. The size entry is marked missing in some rows and otherwise reads once, few, many or a size class.

TRBV2,TRBJ2-7,TRBD1,few,CASSPSGTGSEQYF,TGTGCCAGCAGCCCATCCGGGACAGGGTCCGAGCAGTACTTC
TRBV5-1,TRBJ1-5,.,.,CASSLEGRGRQPQHF,TGCGCCAGCAGCCTGGAGGGACGCGGAAGGCAGCCCCAGCATTTT
TRBV6-2/TRBV6-3,TRBJ2-1,.,.,CASSSLGASYNEQFF,TGTGCCAGCAGTTCCCTTGGCGCTTCCTACAATGAGCAGTTCTTC
TRBV7-9,TRBJ2-3,TRBD1,.,CASSREGTGVGTDTQYF,TGTGCCAGCAGCCGTGAAGGGACAGGGGTGGGCACAGATACGCAGTATTTT
TRBV2,TRBJ1-5,.,.,CASTPQSRGQPQHF,TGTGCCAGCACTCCGCAATCCAGGGGTCAGCCCCAGCATTTT
TRBV20-1,TRBJ2-3,TRBD2,.,CSASAGGGTDTQYF,TGCAGTGCTAGCGCGGGGGGAGGAACAGATACGCAGTATTTT
TRBV4-3,TRBJ2-5,.,.,CASSQDLAAQETQYF,TGCGCCAGCAGCCAAGATCTGGCAGCTCAAGAGACCCAGTACTTC
TRBV20-1,TRBJ1-2,.,few,CRDDSYGYTF,TGCAGGGACGACAGTTATGGCTACACCTTC
TRBV27,TRBJ1-1,.,.,CASRALMRGTEAFF,TGTGCCAGCCGGGCCCTAATGCGAGGCACTGAAGCTTTCTTT
TRBV29-1,TRBJ2-3,.,few,CSTDGGTDTQYF,TGCAGTACGGACGGGGGAACAGATACGCAGTATTTT
TRBV12-3/TRBV12-4,TRBJ2-2,TRBD1,.,CASSPGQGPTGELFF,TGTGCCAGCAGTCCGGGACAGGGTCCCACCGGGGAGCTGTTTTTT
TRBV7-9,TRBJ1-2,TRBD1,few,CASSLTGSGANYGYTF,TGTGCCAGCAGTTTGACAGGGTCTGGGGCTAACTATGGCTACACCTTC
TRBV4-2,TRBJ2-1,.,.,CASSLGAGSTVGNEQFF,TGTGCCAGCAGTCTGGGGGCGGGCTCCACTGTTGGCAATGAGCAGTTCTTC
TRBV30,TRBJ2-5,TRBD1,.,CAWDTGGQETQYF,TGTGCCTGGGACACAGGGGGCCAAGAGACCCAGTACTTC
TRBV7-2,TRBJ2-7,TRBD2,few,CASSYRAGGSYEQYF,TGTGCCAGCAGCTATCGAGCGGGAGGTTCGTACGAGCAGTACTTC
TRBV20-1,TRBJ1-2,.,.,CSAARPRGYGYTF,TGCAGTGCTGCGAGACCTCGGGGGTATGGCTACACCTTC
TRBV28,TRBJ2-7,.,.,CASRRQAGVYEQYF,TGTGCCAGCAGGAGACAGGCCGGAGTATACGAGCAGTACTTC
TRBV7-9,TRBJ2-1,TRBD1,many,CASSVLFGRGSNEQFF,TGTGCCAGCAGCGTACTCTTCGGCAGGGGGTCCAATGAGCAGTTCTTC
TRBV20-1,TRBJ2-1,TRBD2,few,CSARDGSGGDEQFF,TGCAGTGCTAGAGATGGTAGCGGGGGGGATGAGCAGTTCTTC
TRBV9,TRBJ2-1,.,.,CASSLAGDNNEQFF,TGTGCCAGCAGCCTTGCCGGGGATAACAATGAGCAGTTCTTC
TRBV10-3,TRBJ2-7,.,few,CAISESLYPGISYEQYF,TGTGCCATCAGTGAGAGTCTCTACCCGGGAATATCCTACGAGCAGTACTTC
TRBV27,TRBJ1-2,.,few,CASSLSTRYGYTF,TGTGCCAGCAGTTTATCCACACGCTATGGCTACACCTTC